This TCR beta chain was documented in a study of cytomegalovirus exposure and HLA in healthy donors (dated by TCRdb to about 2017). Regarding the study in general: An earlier analysis of approximately 590 of the donors reported about 290 Gb of sequence data and 117 million unique TCR beta sequences from some 180 million T cells. Roughly 320 gigabases of sequencing data and tens of millions of unique TCR sequences made up an early release that covered about 640 HLA-typed donors. The genetic ancestry cluster associated with self-reported Caucasian donors included roughly 84% of the 300 to 450 genotyped donors. The study was designed to test whether signatures of past pathogen exposure could be identified by cataloging public T cell receptors. The T cell repertoires of about 700 subjects were profiled by immunosequencing and related to cytomegalovirus serostatus. In addition to the first cohort of hundreds of subjects, a separate validation cohort of 130 or so different subjects was used. The study combined high-throughput TCR immunosequencing, statistical association of individual TCRs with disease status, and machine learning to predict cytomegalovirus infection status. In a later analysis, previously published TCR beta repertoires from 666 donors were re-analyzed and high-resolution HLA genotyping was added so that TCR occurrence patterns could be studied. Rather than drawing on any new phenotypic data, the later analysis identified candidate immune exposures from TCR beta sequences and the way those sequences occurred across donors. An earlier analysis of 587 of the donors applied high-throughput TCR beta sequencing to assess whether each TCR beta V gene segment acted as functional or pseudogenic. Donor age, sex, ethnicity and CMV serostatus were compiled together with the repertoire data. A later genetic analysis took genome-wide SNP genotypes for 398 of the 666 donors and used that subset as a discovery cohort. All discovery cohort repertoires had been generated on a single sequencing platform. HLA typing included class I and class II loci at four-digit resolution. The number of typed donors differed by locus: about 629-630 for A, B, C, DRB1 and DQB1; some 500 for DQA1; around 610 for DPA1; and about 470 for DPB1. Roughly 5 DR-DQ haplotypes were treated as single units for association and clustering because of strong linkage in the cohort. Across 398 genotyped donors of the cohort, an average of roughly 200,000 unique TCR beta nucleotide sequences per donor were sequenced, and approximately 17% of those sequences were non-productive. What the study reported, not specific to this receptor: V-gene and J-gene trimming of TCR beta chains was associated with a missense DCLRE1C variant in a later genetic analysis, and the association was replicated in an independent cohort. When HLA alleles, especially DR and DQ, strongly co-occurred, TCR associations were difficult to assign to individual alleles. A group of highly shared sequence variants was considered likely to be a technical artifact of the sequencing pipeline. A later genetic analysis reported fewer N-insertions in productive TCRs among donors in an Asian-associated ancestry cluster than the roughly 700-donor mean. At a false discovery rate of 0.05, a later analysis linked some 17,000 TCR beta sequences to specific HLA alleles. Because the 87-base-pair reads could not distinguish some IMGT-functional V segments, including TRBV6-2 and TRBV6-3, those segments were excluded. Compared with equally common non-associated chains, HLA-associated TCR beta chains in a later analysis were more clonally expanded and had lower generation probabilities. In a later analysis, TCR association rates were found to vary across HLA loci, with the most associated TCRs seen for DRB1 alleles and the fewest for HLA-C alleles. In an earlier analysis of roughly 560 of the donors, most TCR beta V segments were observed in productive rearrangements about 87% or about 30% of the time, broadly matching IMGT annotations. Immune exposure information for the cohort was limited to CMV serostatus. The study listed 150 to 200 TCR beta chains as associated with cytomegalovirus. In vitro tests confirmed that a few of the cytomegalovirus-associated TCR beta chains recognize cytomegalovirus antigens. Cytomegalovirus status was reported to be diagnosed by the classifier with high specificity and sensitivity in both the original and validation cohorts. Most CMV-associated TCR beta chains appeared to be HLA-restricted in a later analysis, and the HLA associations seemed to be driven largely by CMV exposure. A further reported finding was that TCR beta sequences accurately predicted the HLA-A and HLA-B alleles for most subjects in the first cohort. It was suggested by the authors that the approach could potentially be generalized to other disease states and immunological phenotypes. Because HLA typing was missing for some donors at each locus, association tests included only the typed subset. Because counts were too low, roughly 18 rarely observed V segments, including chromosome 9 orphons, were left out of the earlier analysis of about 500 of the donors. Linkage disequilibrium might explain the correlated functional status among segregating V segments, but an unknown experimental factor could not be ruled out. While some public TCRs were present in many individuals, most TCR sequences turned up only very rarely across donors. This cohort had only TCR beta chains sequenced, and the lack of alpha or paired-chain data limited which features could be detected. Several of the top co-occurrence clusters appeared to be linked to parvovirus B19, influenza, CMV and Epstein-Barr virus, according to a later analysis. Sequencing depth was assumed to be roughly uniform across donors in the presence/absence analyses, though that assumption may not hold.

The sample holds one count of this clone. Its antigen has not been determined. No clone much larger than this one lies a single base away; base qualities are absent. At the junction V is shortened by 5 bases and J by 0 bases, with 11 bases in between. Measured from the cysteine to the phenylalanine, the CDR3 is 14 residues long. This entry keeps only the CDR3 DNA: 42 bases, framed from base 1. In the germline V gene, CDR1 corresponds to MDHEN and CDR2 to SYDVKM. Library generation was performed with the immunoSEQ multiplex PCR assay. For the multiplex PCR, a mixture combining 60 forward primers for TCR Vbeta segments and 13 reverse primers for TCR Jbeta segments was used. A multiplex PCR assay on genomic DNA amplified the CDR3 region of rearranged TCR beta genes. On the Illumina HiSeq System, the amplified TCR beta libraries were sequenced as 87-base-pair reads. The authors processed their data as follows. A later analysis counted some 80 million unique TCR beta chains across the 690 or so repertoires, and around 9.9 million of these chains were shared by at least two donors. A nearest-neighbor algorithm error-corrected the raw reads and collapsed the reads into unique sequences, merging closely related sequences to remove PCR and sequencing errors. Alignment of CDR3 sequences to IMGT reference sequences was used to assign V, D and J gene segments. For a sequence to be retained, a match of at least six nucleotides to both a V gene segment and a J gene segment was required. Rearrangements were called productive when the CDR3 lacked stop codons and stayed in frame with V and J; all others were non-productive. CDR3 was defined according to IMGT convention as the region running from the second conserved V-encoded cysteine to the conserved J-encoded phenylalanine. The earlier analysis of 500 to 600 of the donors excluded sequences that lacked an unambiguous match to a single V gene segment. An earlier analysis of approximately 590 of the donors called V segments functional above 56.7% productive rearrangements and segregating when the between-donor standard deviation exceeded 5%. To diagnose cytomegalovirus status from the catalog of TCR beta chain sequences, a statistical classification framework was built. A later analysis assigned V and J genes by comparing TCR nucleotide sequences with IMGT/GENE-DB human TR gene sequences. In a later analysis, CDR3 sequences and most-parsimonious VDJ recombination scenarios were assigned using the TCRdist pipeline. In a later analysis, each TCR beta chain was defined by its CDR3 amino acid sequence together with its V-gene family, and reads lacking a unique V-gene family were excluded. To address suspected cross-contamination and a sequencing artifact, a later analysis removed 592 highly shared, low-generation-probability nucleotide sequences. For each public chain, a later analysis derived a clonal expansion index from normalized ranks of inferred template counts within each repertoire. Generation probabilities in a later analysis came from a VDJ recombination model fitted to out-of-frame rearrangements, and those results were checked against IGoR. Hypergeometric tests were used in a later analysis to score TCR-TCR, TCR-HLA and TCR-CMV co-occurrence, with a repertoire-size bias correction applied to the TCR pairs. False discovery rates were estimated in a later analysis by permuting HLA or CMV assignments 20 times. In a later analysis, co-occurring TCRs were grouped with DBSCAN, and TCRdist sequence similarity was added when clustering was performed within HLA-allele-positive subsets. For co-occurrence clustering, repertoires with fewer than 30,000 or more than 120,000 public chains were excluded, along with roughly 5 repertoires with anomalous nucleotide sharing. TCRdb carries this immuneACCESS record with in-frame sequences only. Its versions omit some clonotypes, under half of them owing to an unresolved V gene in the studies checked, with the rest unexplained. V and J calls and clone size are copied from that table; D and trimming were computed from the DNA. The sample data list 200,000 to 250,000 clones, and more than 65% of these were observed just once. Around 1.7% of the sample belongs to the ten largest clones.

The cohort comprised approximately 700 healthy bone marrow donors. All cohort members were sampled while nominally healthy, although unrecorded immune exposures were likely present. The donor tested CMV seronegative and was one of the 352 seronegative cohort members. A peripheral blood sample was collected from each donor, and TCR beta sequencing was performed on peripheral blood mononuclear cells. The Qiagen DNeasy Blood Extraction Kit was used to extract genomic DNA from the blood cell samples. The origin of this receptor is a man in his forties or fifties in good health and CMV-seronegative. The sample consisted of PBMCs. The sequence is built from TRBV28 and TRBJ2-7, and possibly TRBD2, on 6 matching bases. The CDR3 region: CASSPGGSSYEQYF. The nucleotide sequence reads TGTGCCAGCAGTCCCGGGGGTAGCTCCTACGAGCAGTACTTC.